This T cell receptor (beta chain) was profiled in a study of blood T cell repertoires in COVID-19. Looking at the study overall: Collection of acute and convalescent COVID-19 samples took place in the United States, Italy and Spain.

Some clones are missing from TCRdb's copy, which holds only in-frame ones; the method was immunoSEQ multiplex PCR. The repertoire holds 90,000 to 120,000 clones, with roughly 90% as singletons. This CDR3 is built from 13 residues. Germline-derived CDR1 and CDR2 are SGHAT and FQNNGV. V lost 5 bases, J lost 4 bases, and 2 bases stayed unmatched. The TCR comes from a middle-aged man with active or convalescent COVID-19. The sequenced material came from peripheral blood. V and J are TRBV11-2 and TRBJ1-2; 9 bases match TRBD1. CDR3 sequence (DNA): TGTGCCAGCAGCCCGACAGGGGGCTATGGCTACACCTTC. This translates into CASSPTGGYGYTF.